This T cell receptor beta chain stems from a study of T cell clonality in common variable immunodeficiency. Study-level findings and limits: Shared TCRbeta clones were fewer between CVID subjects than controls. CVID subjects showed higher TCRbeta clonality than healthy controls. Common variable immunodeficiency TCR beta sequences reportedly had fewer deletions and N-nucleotide insertions.

The sample holds a few counts of this clone. Its target is not known. Read sequence stops 3 residues before the CDR3 end, and the germline J gene provides the missing end. Diagnosis required reduced IgG, IgA and/or IgM with specific antibody deficiency. CVID subjects were neither ill nor on immunomodulatory or immunosuppressive medication at sampling. Germline CDR1 reads SEHNR; CDR2 reads FQNEAQ (reference sequence). The CDR3 is 13 residues long. J lost 3 bases, V lost 4 bases, and 1 base had no gene match. TCRdb's table, derived via immunoSEQ multiplex PCR, lists solely in-frame clones and lacks some. This set yields about 34,000 clones and no singletons; the top ten hold more than 25%.

The receptor's source is a human donor with common variable immunodeficiency. The chain links TRBV7-9 to TRBJ1-2, with 8 positions matching TRBD1. Material for sequencing was peripheral blood mononuclear cells. The CDR3 region is CASSSGQDYGYTF. The part of the CDR3 DNA that was read is TGTGCCAGCAGCTCGGGACAGGACTATGGC.